This is a list of T cell receptor beta chains from one sample in a study of T-cell memory formation after mild COVID-19. One entry per CDR3 protein results from TCRdb running MiXCR on the 5' RACE reads. The repertoire holds 70,000 to 100,000 distinct CDR3 sequences, with around 16% as singletons. Sequences were obtained from PBMCs or a T cell subset sorted from them (not recorded which). These receptors came from a man aged 18-30 years who had mild COVID-19 (a few samples of this study predate the infection). Cell type and time point are not known. The CDR3 runs from the conserved cysteine through the conserved F or W. D genes are given only for firm matches. Expanded clones are given a class, and other clones once, few, many or no size at all.

d_gene: -
v_gene: TRBV27
j_gene: TRBJ1-4
abundance: -
CDR3nt: TGTGCCAGCAGCCCCGGGTGGACAGAGGCTAATGAAAAACTGTTTTTT
CDR3aa: CASSPGWTEANEKLFF

d_gene: -
v_gene: TRBV7-6
j_gene: TRBJ2-5
abundance: few
CDR3nt: TGTGCCAGCAGCTTAGGTGGGGTAGGGGAGACCCAGTACTTC
CDR3aa: CASSLGGVGETQYF

d_gene: -
v_gene: TRBV5-1
j_gene: TRBJ1-1
abundance: -
CDR3nt: TGCGCCAGCAGCTTGGATTCGAAGGCTGAAGCTTTCTTT
CDR3aa: CASSLDSKAEAFF

d_gene: -
v_gene: TRBV27
j_gene: TRBJ2-7
abundance: -
CDR3nt: TGTGCCAGCAGTTTCTTGAGGGGGTCCTACGAGCAGTACTTC
CDR3aa: CASSFLRGSYEQYF

d_gene: -
v_gene: TRBV2
j_gene: TRBJ2-1
abundance: few
CDR3nt: TGTGCCAGCAGTGTGGGGGCCTATGAGCAGTTCTTC
CDR3aa: CASSVGAYEQFF

d_gene: TRBD1
v_gene: TRBV27
j_gene: TRBJ2-7
abundance: few
CDR3nt: TGTGCCAGCAGTTTCTTACAGGGGGAGAGCTCCTACGAGCAGTACTTC
CDR3aa: CASSFLQGESSYEQYF

d_gene: -
v_gene: TRBV6-6
j_gene: TRBJ1-1
abundance: few
CDR3nt: TGTGCCAGCACCTATGGGAGAGGGAATGAATCTTTCTTT
CDR3aa: CASTYGRGNESFF

d_gene: TRBD1
v_gene: TRBV7-9
j_gene: TRBJ2-5
abundance: many
CDR3nt: TGTGCCAGCAGCTTCCGGGACAGGGGGCGCGAGGAGACCCAGTACTTC
CDR3aa: CASSFRDRGREETQYF

d_gene: TRBD1
v_gene: TRBV19
j_gene: TRBJ2-7
abundance: few
CDR3nt: TGTGCCAGCGGACAGGGGAGCTCCTACGAGCAGTACTTC
CDR3aa: CASGQGSSYEQYF

d_gene: TRBD1
v_gene: TRBV5-1
j_gene: TRBJ1-6
abundance: -
CDR3nt: TGCGCCAGCAGCTCCGACAGGGTTGATTCACCCCTCCACTTT
CDR3aa: CASSSDRVDSPLHF

d_gene: TRBD1
v_gene: TRBV27
j_gene: TRBJ2-7
abundance: few
CDR3nt: TGTGCCAGCAGTCCCTTGGAAGGGACAGGGGTCACCTACGAGCAGTACTTC
CDR3aa: CASSPLEGTGVTYEQYF

d_gene: TRBD1
v_gene: TRBV7-9
j_gene: TRBJ2-3
abundance: -
CDR3nt: TGTGCCAGCAGCGTATCCGGGACAGGGAAGGGGGATACGCAGTATTTT
CDR3aa: CASSVSGTGKGDTQYF

d_gene: -
v_gene: TRBV25-1
j_gene: TRBJ1-1
abundance: few
CDR3nt: TGTGCCAGCATTTATTCTAGGGGCACTGAAGCTTTCTTT
CDR3aa: CASIYSRGTEAFF

d_gene: -
v_gene: TRBV29-1
j_gene: TRBJ2-1
abundance: -
CDR3nt: TGCAGCGTTGGGAGGGGGACAAACAATGAGCAGTTCTTC
CDR3aa: CSVGRGTNNEQFF

d_gene: -
v_gene: TRBV6-5
j_gene: TRBJ2-7
abundance: few
CDR3nt: TGTGCCAGCAGCCACGGGTCGGGGATTAACTACGAGCAGTACTTC
CDR3aa: CASSHGSGINYEQYF

d_gene: -
v_gene: TRBV20-1
j_gene: TRBJ2-1
abundance: once
CDR3nt: TGCAGTGCTAGCAAACAGGGAAATGAGCAGTTCTTC
CDR3aa: CSASKQGNEQFF

d_gene: -
v_gene: TRBV5-1
j_gene: TRBJ1-1
abundance: -
CDR3nt: TGCGCCAGCAGCTTGGAGGGAGTGAACACTGAAGCTTTCTTT
CDR3aa: CASSLEGVNTEAFF

d_gene: -
v_gene: TRBV4-3
j_gene: TRBJ1-2
abundance: -
CDR3nt: TGCGCCAGCAGCCAAGATATGGGGGAGGACTATGGCTACACCTTC
CDR3aa: CASSQDMGEDYGYTF

d_gene: -
v_gene: TRBV4-3
j_gene: TRBJ2-1
abundance: once
CDR3nt: TGCGCCAGCAGCCAAGATCGATCACCTATTAGCTCCTACAATGAGCAGTTCTTC
CDR3aa: CASSQDRSPISSYNEQFF

d_gene: -
v_gene: TRBV4-1
j_gene: TRBJ1-5
abundance: few
CDR3nt: TGCGCCAGCAGCGCAGGGGACGGGCATAGCAATCAGCCCCAGCATTTT
CDR3aa: CASSAGDGHSNQPQHF

d_gene: -
v_gene: TRBV5-1
j_gene: TRBJ1-4
abundance: -
CDR3nt: TGCGCCAGCAGCTTGTCTGGGGGGCGTCTAGAAAAACTGTTTTTT
CDR3aa: CASSLSGGRLEKLFF

d_gene: -
v_gene: TRBV20-1
j_gene: TRBJ2-5
abundance: -
CDR3nt: TGCAGTGCTAGAGATAGGGAACAGGGAGGAGAGACCCAGTACTTC
CDR3aa: CSARDREQGGETQYF

d_gene: TRBD1
v_gene: TRBV5-1
j_gene: TRBJ1-1
abundance: few
CDR3nt: TGCGCCAGCAGCCGGAGACAGGGACTCACGTTTTATCTGAACACTGAAGCTTTCTTT
CDR3aa: CASSRRQGLTFYLNTEAFF

d_gene: TRBD1
v_gene: TRBV6-4
j_gene: TRBJ1-2
abundance: -
CDR3nt: TGTGCCAGCAGTGACCGGGACAGTACTAACTATGGCTACACCTTC
CDR3aa: CASSDRDSTNYGYTF

d_gene: TRBD2
v_gene: TRBV6-2/TRBV6-3
j_gene: TRBJ2-7
abundance: -
CDR3nt: TGTGCCAGCAGTTACGGTCTAGCGGGGGACTCCTACGAGCAGTACTTC
CDR3aa: CASSYGLAGDSYEQYF

d_gene: TRBD1
v_gene: TRBV5-1
j_gene: TRBJ2-3
abundance: few
CDR3nt: TGCGCCAGCAGACACAGACAGGGGTCCGCAGATACGCAGTATTTT
CDR3aa: CASRHRQGSADTQYF

d_gene: -
v_gene: TRBV4-1
j_gene: TRBJ1-5
abundance: few
CDR3nt: TGCGCCAGCAGCCAAGCCTACCCAGCTGCTCAGCCCCAGCATTTT
CDR3aa: CASSQAYPAAQPQHF

d_gene: -
v_gene: TRBV12-3/TRBV12-4
j_gene: TRBJ2-1
abundance: few
CDR3nt: TGTGCCAGCAGTTTGGTCGCGAATGAGCAGTTCTTC
CDR3aa: CASSLVANEQFF

d_gene: TRBD2
v_gene: TRBV4-3
j_gene: TRBJ2-7
abundance: many
CDR3nt: TGCGCCAGCAGCCAAGCTCGAAGCGGGGTCTCCTACGAGCAGTACTTC
CDR3aa: CASSQARSGVSYEQYF

d_gene: TRBD2
v_gene: TRBV5-1
j_gene: TRBJ2-2
abundance: few
CDR3nt: TGCGCCAGCAGCTTGCGTCTAGCGGGGCCTGACGCGAACACCGGGGAGCTGTTTTTT
CDR3aa: CASSLRLAGPDANTGELFF

d_gene: TRBD2
v_gene: TRBV12-3/TRBV12-4
j_gene: TRBJ2-3
abundance: few
CDR3nt: TGTGCCAGCAGTTCCCACCTAGCGGGGTACAAGGATACGCAGTATTTT
CDR3aa: CASSSHLAGYKDTQYF

d_gene: -
v_gene: TRBV7-8
j_gene: TRBJ1-1
abundance: -
CDR3nt: TGTGCCAGCAGCTTAGCGGTGCCGGCCAACACTGAAGCTTTCTTT
CDR3aa: CASSLAVPANTEAFF

d_gene: -
v_gene: TRBV9
j_gene: TRBJ1-2
abundance: -
CDR3nt: TGTGCCAGCAGCCCCCGAGGAGGGCAGGGTGACTATGGCTACACCTTC
CDR3aa: CASSPRGGQGDYGYTF

d_gene: -
v_gene: TRBV14
j_gene: TRBJ2-1
abundance: few
CDR3nt: TGTGCCAGCAGCCGGACGTTCAAGCAGTTCTTC
CDR3aa: CASSRTFKQFF

d_gene: -
v_gene: TRBV24-1
j_gene: TRBJ2-3
abundance: -
CDR3nt: TGTGCCACCAGTGATCCCTCTGGCAGGGTCACAGATACGCAGTATTTT
CDR3aa: CATSDPSGRVTDTQYF

d_gene: TRBD2
v_gene: TRBV27
j_gene: TRBJ2-1
abundance: many
CDR3nt: TGTGCCAGCAGTTCCCTAGCGGGGGTCTACAATGAGCAGTTCTTC
CDR3aa: CASSSLAGVYNEQFF

d_gene: -
v_gene: TRBV6-2/TRBV6-3
j_gene: TRBJ1-1
abundance: -
CDR3nt: TGTGCCAGCAGTTACTTCGCGCCGGGGTCCGAAGCTTTCTTT
CDR3aa: CASSYFAPGSEAFF

d_gene: -
v_gene: TRBV6-6
j_gene: TRBJ1-5
abundance: few
CDR3nt: TGTGCCAGCAGAAAGGACATCAATCAGCCCCAGCATTTT
CDR3aa: CASRKDINQPQHF

d_gene: -
v_gene: TRBV7-2
j_gene: TRBJ2-3
abundance: few
CDR3nt: TGTGCCAGCAGCTTAACGGCAGATACGCAGTATTTT
CDR3aa: CASSLTADTQYF

d_gene: -
v_gene: TRBV10-3
j_gene: TRBJ2-5
abundance: few
CDR3nt: TGTGCCATCAGTGAGTCGACAGAGACCCAGTACTTC
CDR3aa: CAISESTETQYF

d_gene: -
v_gene: TRBV7-9
j_gene: TRBJ1-2
abundance: -
CDR3nt: TGTGCCAGCAGCCTAACTTGGGGTGACGGCTATGGCTACACCTTC
CDR3aa: CASSLTWGDGYGYTF

d_gene: -
v_gene: TRBV5-4
j_gene: TRBJ1-2
abundance: many
CDR3nt: TGTGCCAGCAGCACGGGACACGTACGGACTCGCTATGGCTACACCTTC
CDR3aa: CASSTGHVRTRYGYTF

d_gene: TRBD2
v_gene: TRBV7-2
j_gene: TRBJ2-2
abundance: many
CDR3nt: TGTGCCAGCAGCGTTCCGGTGGGGGGGTACGGGGAGCTGTTTTTT
CDR3aa: CASSVPVGGYGELFF

d_gene: -
v_gene: TRBV6-5
j_gene: TRBJ1-5
abundance: many
CDR3nt: TGTGCCAGCAGTTACTACCCCCATCAGCCCCAGCATTTT
CDR3aa: CASSYYPHQPQHF

d_gene: TRBD1
v_gene: TRBV7-9
j_gene: TRBJ1-1
abundance: -
CDR3nt: TGTGCCAGCAACTCAGACAGGGCGAACACTGAAGCTTTCTTT
CDR3aa: CASNSDRANTEAFF

d_gene: TRBD1
v_gene: TRBV30
j_gene: TRBJ1-2
abundance: -
CDR3nt: TGTGCCTGGAGTGAAGGACAGGGGGCCGTCTATGGCTACACCTTC
CDR3aa: CAWSEGQGAVYGYTF

d_gene: -
v_gene: TRBV14
j_gene: TRBJ1-2
abundance: few
CDR3nt: TGTGCCAGCAGCCGGGAAACAGGGAACGGCTATGGCTACACCTTC
CDR3aa: CASSRETGNGYGYTF

d_gene: TRBD1
v_gene: TRBV5-1
j_gene: TRBJ1-1
abundance: -
CDR3nt: TGCGCCAGCAGCTTGACCGGGGGACAGAGCCCTGAAGCTTTCTTT
CDR3aa: CASSLTGGQSPEAFF

d_gene: -
v_gene: TRBV11-2
j_gene: TRBJ2-3
abundance: -
CDR3nt: TGTGCCAGCAGCTTAGGTGGGGCCCTACCGTCCACAGATACGCAGTATTTT
CDR3aa: CASSLGGALPSTDTQYF

d_gene: -
v_gene: TRBV2
j_gene: TRBJ2-7
abundance: few
CDR3nt: TGTGCCAGCAGTCCGGAAGCGACACGGTCCTACGAGCAGTACTTC
CDR3aa: CASSPEATRSYEQYF